Here is one TCR beta chain with its context. MiXCR, run by TCRdb on the PCR reads, gives a single entry per CDR3 protein. The repertoire holds just under 650,000 distinct CDR3 sequences, with nearly 20% as singletons. The data stem from a study of molecular identifiers for immune sequencing clone quantification. Trimming cost V 5 bases and J 0 bases, with 17 bases left between them. The CDR3 contains 17 residues. Germline V gene sequence: CDR1 SGHAT, CDR2 FQNNGV. The chain carries TRBV11-2 and TRBJ2-1; possible D gene TRBD2, 5 bases. Sequencing used naive CD8+ T cells from blood, with Jurkat cell RNA spiked in. The sample's subset: FACS-sorted CD8+CD4-CCR7+CD45RA+ naive T cells. The receptor was derived from a human donor in good health. Some libraries in this study had Jurkat cell RNA spiked in. This CDR3 reads CASSATSGYNSYNEQFF. Here the CDR3 DNA reads TGTGCCAGCAGCGCCACCAGCGGTTATAACTCCTACAATGAGCAGTTCTTC.